This record looks at one T cell receptor beta chain sequence and its context. The antigen is not known. The sample belongs to a study of graft-versus-host responses after intestinal transplantation. Overall study context: Recipients uniformly received anti-thymocyte globulin induction, followed by tacrolimus and steroids for about 3 years. General study points: Allograft clonal ratios (graft-versus-host to host-versus-graft) were high in patients who had graft-donor T cell macrochimerism. Recipient marrow harbored GvH clones, some of which surfaced first in ileum or blood.

Data came from immunoSEQ multiplex PCR; TCRdb stores just in-frame clones and leaves some out. The sample records tens of thousands of clones, 85% to 95% being singletons. Sequencing used unstimulated CD8+ T cells sorted from spleen or lymph node cells, obtained before transplant. The sequence came from a human donor who was the organ donor for an intestinal transplant.

The CDR3 reads CSVERQGSEAFF. The DNA for the CDR3 is TGCAGCGTTGAGAGACAGGGATCTGAAGCTTTCTTT. This chain links TRBV29-1 with TRBJ1-1; TRBD1 matches at 7 bases. Trimming took 3 bases from V and 6 from J; bases not matched to a gene: 4. CDR3 size: 12 residues. Germline CDR1 and CDR2: SQVTM and ANQGSEA.